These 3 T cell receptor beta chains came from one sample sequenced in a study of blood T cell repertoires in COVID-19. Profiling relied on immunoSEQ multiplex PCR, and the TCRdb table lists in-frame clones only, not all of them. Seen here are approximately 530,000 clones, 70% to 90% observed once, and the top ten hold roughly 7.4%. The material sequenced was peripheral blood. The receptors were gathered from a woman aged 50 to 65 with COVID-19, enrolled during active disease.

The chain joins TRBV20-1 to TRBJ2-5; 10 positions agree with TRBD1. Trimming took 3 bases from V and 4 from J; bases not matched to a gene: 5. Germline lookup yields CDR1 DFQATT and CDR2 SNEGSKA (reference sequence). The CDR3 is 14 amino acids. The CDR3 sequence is CSASLDRGLETQYF. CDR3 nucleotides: TGCAGTGCTAGTTTAGACAGGGGGCTAGAGACCCAGTACTTC.

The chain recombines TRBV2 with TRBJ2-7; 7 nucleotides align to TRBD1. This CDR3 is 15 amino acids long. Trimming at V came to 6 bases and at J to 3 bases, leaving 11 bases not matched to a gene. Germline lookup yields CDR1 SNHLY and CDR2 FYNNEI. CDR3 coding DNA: TGTGCCAGCAGCCCCGACAGGGATATACTCTACGAGCAGTACTTC. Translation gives CASSPDRDILYEQYF.

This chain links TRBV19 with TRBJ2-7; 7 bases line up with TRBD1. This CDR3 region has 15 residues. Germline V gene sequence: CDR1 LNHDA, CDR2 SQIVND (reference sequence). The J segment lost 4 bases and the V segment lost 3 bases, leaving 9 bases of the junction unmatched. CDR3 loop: CASSIGKGAGYEQYF. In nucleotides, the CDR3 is TGTGCCAGTAGTATCGGGAAGGGGGCTGGGTACGAGCAGTACTTC.